What follows are 28 T cell receptor beta chains derived from one specimen sequenced in a study of shared clonotypes between healthy human individuals. The naive CD8 population came from CD45RO-negative cells selected for CCR7, without terminally differentiated effector memory CD45RA+ cells. The protocol was immunoSEQ multiplex PCR, while the TCRdb copy is restricted to in-frame clones and leaves out a portion. The profile covers about 610,000 clones, with around 96% appearing a single time and around 0.1% taken by the ten largest. What was sequenced was naive CD8+ T cells sorted from blood. The receptors were gathered from a woman aged 25 to 39 in good health.

This chain uses TRBV28 with TRBJ1-5; 9 bases are a match to TRBD1. In germline, CDR1 is MDHEN, CDR2 SYDVKM. CDR3 size: 15 residues. The J segment lost 4 bases and the V segment lost 6 bases, leaving 7 bases of the junction unmatched. The chain's CDR3 is CASRWDRAQNQPQHF. The DNA for the CDR3 is TGTGCCAGCAGGTGGGACAGGGCACAAAATCAGCCCCAGCATTTT.

The genes are TRBV11-2 and TRBJ2-1; D is possibly TRBD2 (5 bases). CDR1 is SGHAT, CDR2 FQNNGV, per germline. Trimming took 5 bases from V and 10 from J, leaving 12 bases between them. The CDR3 has 12 residues. The CDR3 DNA reads TGTGCCAGCAGCCTCATCGGGGAGGAGCAGTTCTTC. It specifies CASSLIGEEQFF.

The V call is TRBV28, the J call TRBJ2-7, with 8 bases that match TRBD2. The V gene end was trimmed by 3 bases and the J gene end by 1 base; junction bases not matched to a gene: 8. The CDR3 consists of 16 residues. The germline V gene encodes CDR1 MDHEN and CDR2 SYDVKM. CDR3 nucleotide sequence: TGTGCCAGCAGTTTCCCCGGCCAGCGGGGGTCCTACGAGCAGTACTTC. It yields the protein CASSFPGQRGSYEQYF.

V usage is TRBV13 and J usage is TRBJ2-5; D is ambiguous. The CDR3 contains 14 residues. V lost 5 bases and J lost 1, with 11 bases in between. Germline CDR1 and CDR2: PRHDT and FYEKMQ (reference sequence). Here the CDR3 reads CASSIRTAQETQYF. The CDR3 nucleotides are TGTGCCAGCAGCATCAGGACGGCCCAAGAGACCCAGTACTTC.

The chain couples TRBV6-6 to TRBJ2-2; D is possibly TRBD2 (5 bases). Germline lookup yields CDR1 MNHNY and CDR2 SVGAGI (reference sequence). Trimming pared 5 bases from V and 6 bases from J, leaving 10 bases between. The CDR3 contains 13 residues. As DNA, the CDR3 is TGTGCCAGCAGTCCCGGAGGTTCCGGGGAGCTGTTTTTT. Translated, it gives CASSPGGSGELFF.

The rearrangement joins TRBV4-2 to TRBJ2-1; D is unclear. This CDR3 has 14 amino acids. The V and J ends lost 2 bases and 5 bases respectively, with 10 bases between them. Germline CDR1 is LGHNA and CDR2 is YNFKEQ. CDR3 sequence: CASSQTGGNNEQFF. In DNA, the CDR3 is TGTGCCAGCAGCCAAACTGGCGGTAACAATGAGCAGTTCTTC.

This clone was found once. This chain joins TRBV29-1 and TRBJ2-5, with 13 bases that match TRBD2. The CDR3 consists of 14 residues. Germline CDR1 is SQVTM and CDR2 is ANQGSEA. Germline trimming cut 8 bases from V and 5 bases from J; bases unmatched to any gene: 8. The CDR3 nucleotides are TGCAGCATAGAGGGACTAGCGGGACTGGAGACCCAGTACTTC. Its translation is CSIEGLAGLETQYF.

The chain combines TRBV28 with TRBJ1-1, with D tentatively TRBD1 (5 bases). The germline CDR1 and CDR2 sequences are MDHEN and SYDVKM. The CDR3 consists of 18 residues. V was shortened by 5 bases and J by 0 bases, with 22 bases between the two germline ends. CDR3 coding DNA: TGTGCCAGCAGTCTATCCGGCCGGGACGGCTATTTGAACACTGAAGCTTTCTTT. This sequence encodes CASSLSGRDGYLNTEAFF.

The chain has TRBV4-1 and TRBJ2-1, with 7 positions matching TRBD2. Germline CDR1 MGHRA, CDR2 YSYEKL. V lost 1 base, J lost 6 bases, and 9 bases stayed unmatched. This CDR3 has 16 amino acids. The chain's CDR3 is CASSQARATGGNEQFF. CDR3 nucleotide sequence: TGCGCCAGCAGCCAAGCTCGTGCAACGGGAGGCAATGAGCAGTTCTTC.

The genes are TRBV11-2 and TRBJ2-1; no reliable D call. V shed 3 bases and J shed 7 bases, with 7 bases lying between them. CDR3 length equals 12 residues. CDR1 and CDR2 from the germline V gene are SGHAT and FQNNGV. This CDR3 reads CASSLIGNEQFF. CDR3 sequence (DNA): TGTGCCAGCAGCTTGATCGGGAATGAGCAGTTCTTC.

The J gene is TRBJ2-1, the V gene TRBV9; 9 positions match TRBD2. Germline values: CDR1 SGDLS, CDR2 YYNGEE. CDR3 length: 17 residues. V shed 0 bases, J shed 0 bases, and the junction held 4 bases outside the gene matches. CDR3 sequence: CASSVDGSGSSYNEQFF. CDR3 in DNA: TGTGCCAGCAGCGTAGATGGTAGCGGGAGCTCCTACAATGAGCAGTTCTTC. Together with reference TRBV9 and TRBJ2-1, the CDR3 gives the full variable domain: DSGVTQTPKHLITATGQRVTLRCSPRSGDLSVYWYQQSLDQGLQFLIQYYNGEERAKGNILERFSAQQFPDLHSELNLSSLELGDSALYFCASSVDGSGSSYNEQFFGPGTRLTVL.

In DNA form, the CDR3 reads TGTGCCAGTAGTAGCCGGGACAGACAAGAGACCCAGTACTTC. Protein product: CASSSRDRQETQYF. This chain uses TRBV19 with TRBJ2-5; 7 bases map to TRBD1. Germline V gene data show CDR1 as LNHDA and CDR2 as SQIVND (reference sequence). J lost 2 bases, V lost 4 bases, and 4 bases had no gene match. The CDR3 length is 14 residues.

The V call is TRBV13, the J call TRBJ2-5; 9 bases match TRBD2. The CDR3 consists of 13 residues. V shed 5 bases and J 11 bases; nucleotides not matched to a gene: 9. Germline V gives CDR1 PRHDT, CDR2 FYEKMQ (reference sequence). CDR3 sequence (DNA): TGTGCCAGCAGCGCGGGAGGGCCTCGGGAGCAGTACTTC. Translation gives CASSAGGPREQYF.

This chain connects TRBV7-6 to TRBJ2-7, with 10 bases aligning to TRBD2. This CDR3 has 17 residues. The V and J ends lost 1 base and 9 bases, in that order; junction bases with no gene match: 15. CDR1 and CDR2 (germline): SGHVS, FNYEAQ. The CDR3 DNA is TGTGCCAGCAGCTTAGGACTAGCGGGCAGGGGTTCTACGGTGCAGTACTTC. This encodes CASSLGLAGRGSTVQYF.

This clone was seen a handful of times. The rearrangement uses TRBV4-2 and TRBJ1-5; 7 nucleotides align to TRBD1. Germline CDR1 and CDR2: LGHNA and YNFKEQ. The CDR3 runs to 15 residues. J lost 7 bases, V lost 0 bases, and 6 bases had no gene match. The CDR3 here is CASSQETGSGQPQHF. The CDR3 DNA is TGTGCCAGCAGCCAAGAGACAGGGTCGGGACAGCCCCAGCATTTT.

The chain employs TRBV19 and TRBJ2-1; possible D gene TRBD2, 6 bases. The V gene's germline CDR1 is LNHDA and CDR2 SQIVND (reference sequence). V shed 5 bases and J shed 6 bases, with 14 bases lying between them. The CDR3 runs to 14 residues. This CDR3 is CASSGDSRSNEQFF. In DNA form, the CDR3 reads TGTGCCAGTAGTGGGGACTCGCGCAGCAATGAGCAGTTCTTC.

The chain combines TRBV11-2 with TRBJ2-7; TRBD2 matches at 8 bases. Trimming at V came to 4 bases and at J to 0 bases, leaving 2 bases not matched to a gene. The germline CDR1 and CDR2 sequences are SGHAT and FQNNGV. The CDR3 covers 14 residues. The CDR3 loop reads CASSSTSGSYEQYF. CDR3 bases: TGTGCCAGCAGCTCCACTAGCGGCTCCTACGAGCAGTACTTC.

The rearrangement uses TRBV11-3 and TRBJ2-2; D possibly corresponds to TRBD1 (6 bases). The CDR3 has 15 amino acids. Germline CDR1 is SGHNT and CDR2 is YENEEA. Trimming stripped 1 base from V and 2 bases from J, with 8 bases between. CDR3 amino acids: CASSLAGQNTGELFF. CDR3 coding DNA: TGTGCCAGCAGCTTAGCGGGACAAAACACCGGGGAGCTGTTTTTT.

This chain connects TRBV27 to TRBJ2-7, with 9 bases matching TRBD1. Germline CDR1 is MNHEY and CDR2 is SMNVEV (reference sequence). Unmatched junction bases numbered 8, after V lost 5 bases and J lost 3 bases. The CDR3 has 15 residues. CDR3 in DNA: TGTGCCAGCAGTCGAACAGGGGGCCAGTACTACGAGCAGTACTTC. Its protein is CASSRTGGQYYEQYF.

J is TRBJ1-2 and V is TRBV19; D ambiguous. Germline V gene lookup returns CDR1 LNHDA and CDR2 SQIVND (reference sequence). V lost 4 bases and J 6 bases, leaving 6 bases between the germline ends. There are 11 residues in the CDR3. The DNA for the CDR3 is TGTGCCAGTAGTACCCCGAATGGCTACACCTTC. Translation gives CASSTPNGYTF.

This sequence joins TRBV13 and TRBJ2-3; TRBD2 agrees at 10 bases. This CDR3 has 17 residues. V trimming: 4 bases; J trimming: 11 bases; junction bases outside the gene matches: 18. Germline CDR1 reads PRHDT; CDR2 reads FYEKMQ (reference sequence). The CDR3 nucleotides are TGTGCCAGCAGCTACCAAGCGGGAGGGCCTGGAGATAGCCGGCAGTATTTT. Protein product: CASSYQAGGPGDSRQYF.

The chain employs TRBV4-2 and TRBJ1-3; D ambiguous. CDR1 is LGHNA and CDR2 is YNFKEQ in the germline V gene. V was trimmed by 0 bases and J by 2 bases, leaving 8 bases between them. CDR3 length: 15 amino acids. CDR3 in amino acids: CASSQEVGTGNTIYF. The CDR3, as DNA: TGTGCCAGCAGCCAAGAAGTGGGAACTGGAAACACCATATATTTT.

This chain links TRBV28 with TRBJ2-5, with D possibly matching TRBD2 (5 bases). In germline, CDR1 is MDHEN, CDR2 SYDVKM. There are 18 residues in the CDR3. Trimming shortened V by 7 bases and J by 2 bases, and 26 bases separated the two germline ends. CDR3 loop: CASTRFFPAVAGQETQYF. The CDR3 DNA is TGTGCCAGCACTCGGTTTTTTCCAGCGGTAGCTGGGCAAGAGACCCAGTACTTC.

CDR3 in amino acids: CASSSTGSGNTIYF. Written as DNA, the CDR3 is TGTGCCAGCAGCTCGACAGGCTCTGGAAACACCATATATTTT. The chain uses TRBV7-6 and TRBJ1-3; D might be TRBD1 (6 bases). The CDR3 consists of 14 residues. Trimming took off 4 bases at V and 0 bases at J, with 7 bases between the two ends. CDR1 is SGHVS, CDR2 FNYEAQ, per germline.

The chain joins TRBV15 to TRBJ2-2; 10 bases agree with TRBD2. The CDR3 covers 16 residues. V lost 4 bases, J lost 4 bases, and 6 bases stayed unmatched. Germline V lookup: CDR1 LNHNV, CDR2 YYDKDF (reference sequence). CDR3 region: CATSTLAGVGTGELFF. In DNA form, the CDR3 reads TGTGCCACCAGCACCCTAGCGGGGGTTGGCACCGGGGAGCTGTTTTTT.

This chain uses TRBV28 with TRBJ1-5, with D perhaps TRBD1 (6 bases). The CDR3 length is 14 residues. The germline CDR1 and CDR2 sequences are MDHEN and SYDVKM. V was trimmed by 10 bases and J by 2 bases, leaving 15 bases between them. The CDR3 DNA reads TGTGCCACGGGTTCAGGGGATGGCAATCAGCCCCAGCATTTT. It translates to CATGSGDGNQPQHF.

This chain connects TRBV9 to TRBJ2-2; D may be TRBD1 (6 bases). V lost 4 bases and J 5 bases, leaving 15 bases between the germline ends. Per germline, CDR1 SGDLS and CDR2 YYNGEE. CDR3 size: 15 residues. The CDR3 DNA reads TGTGCCAGCAGCTCCGAGGGGGACGGGACCGGGGAGCTGTTTTTT. This encodes CASSSEGDGTGELFF.

Comments on this clone: Germline and junction disagree at one end, which may indicate a read error. The chain couples TRBV2 to TRBJ1-1; tentative D call: TRBD1 (5 bases). The CDR3 has 15 amino acids. Per the germline V gene, CDR1 is SNHLY and CDR2 is FYNNEI. In DNA, the CDR3 is TGTGCCAGAAGTGAAGCGCGGGGCCAGAACACTGAAGCTTTCTTT. Amino acid sequence: CARSEARGQNTEAFF. Full variable domain (remainder filled in from reference TRBV2 and TRBJ1-1): EPEVTQTPSHQVTQMGQEVILRCVPISNHLYFYWYRQILGQKVEFLVSFYNNEISEKSEIFDDQFSVERPDGSNFTLKIRSTKLEDSAMYFCARSEARGQNTEAFFGQGTRLTVV.